Sequencing of this T cell receptor (beta chain) was carried out in a study of siplizumab effects on memory and regulatory T cells (dated by TCRdb to about 2019). Background on the whole study: The study examined how the anti-CD2 antibody siplizumab affects alloreactive T-cell subsets in allogeneic mixed lymphocyte reactions built from human PBMCs. What the authors observed across the whole study: The cumulative frequency of alloreactive sequences that could be traced back to unstimulated CD4+ memory T cells was significantly reduced by siplizumab. Because sequences at frequencies below about 10^-5 were poorly captured, only a minor fraction of alloreactive clones could be mapped back to unstimulated subsets. Unstimulated naive T cells appeared more diverse than memory T cells, and naive cells seemed to contribute substantially to the alloresponse. In reactions with siplizumab, an average of approximately 69% of mappable alloreactive CD4+ clones were Treg-derived, compared with 25% to 30% in control reactions. About 80-96% of proliferating CD4+ or CD8+ clones could not be given a naive or memory phenotype. Whether proliferating Tregs from siplizumab cultures actually had suppressive function was not functionally confirmed.

Libraries were prepared through the immunoSEQ multiplex PCR assay. Around 10^5 TCR templates per sample were assayed by the deep sequencing platform. Genomic DNA extracted from sorted T cells was used for TCRbeta CDR3 sequencing. From the authors' description of their analysis: The R programming language was used for the clonal analysis of the TCRbeta CDR3 data. Alloreactive CD4+ and CD8+ clones were defined by comparing unstimulated samples with post-reaction CFSE-low samples. Regulatory or non-regulatory origin was assigned to alloreactive CD4+ clones by matching of sequences to sorted unstimulated Treg and non-Treg repertoires. TCRdb limited this immuneACCESS table to in-frame rearrangements with V and J called. A share of clones is missing; checked studies link under half to unresolved V genes, and the rest is unexplained. V, J and clone size were drawn from that table, and D and trimming were deduced from the DNA. The table for this sample lists more than 75,000 clones; roughly 93% of them were counted only once. The top ten constitute over 5.5% of the sample.

Trimming leaves V shorter by 4 bases and J shorter by 7 bases, with the junction holding 11 bases beyond the gene matches. For CDR1 and CDR2, the germline V gene lists SGDLS and YYNGEE. From the cysteine through the phenylalanine, the CDR3 covers 15 amino acids. Only the CDR3 region is kept as DNA, spanning 45 bases read in frame from base 1. TCRbeta CDR3 sequencing was performed on sorted unstimulated T cells and on proliferating T cells recovered from mixed lymphocyte reactions. Fresh whole blood from under 13 HLA-typed healthy donors was used as the source from which PBMCs were isolated. Worth noting for this clone: The antigen this receptor binds is unknown. Base-call qualities are not available, and no considerably larger clone is one nucleotide away.

The sequence was obtained from a human donor in good health. This receptor chain uses TRBV9 and TRBJ2-4, and 7 junctional nucleotides match TRBD2. Sequencing input: CD8+ T cells sorted from blood. The DNA sequence is as follows: TGTGCCAGCAGCAAATCCGGGGAGGGGTACAACATTCAGTACTTC. Its protein product is CASSKSGEGYNIQYF.